A selection of T cell receptor beta chains follows, all from one sample in a study of cytotoxic CD8 clonotypes in ibrutinib-treated CLL. Profiling relied on immunoSEQ multiplex PCR, and the TCRdb table lists in-frame clones only, not all of them. The sample has 300,000 or so clones, 67% seen once. The sequences come from PBMCs, collected after 36 months of ibrutinib treatment. These TCRs come from a human donor with chronic lymphocytic leukemia. The CDR3 runs from the conserved cysteine through the conserved F or W. A D gene is named only where the DNA matches it firmly. The size field is filled for only some rows; it gives once, few, many or a size class.

CDR3 length	V gene	D gene	J gene	clone size	CDR3 DNA	CDR3 protein
12	TRBV29-1	TRBD1	TRBJ1-2	.	TGCAGCGTTGACAGGGGGACCTATGGCTACACCTTC	CSVDRGTYGYTF
15	TRBV19	.	TRBJ2-7	.	TGTGCCAGTAGTAGAGGTATAGCGTGGGGCCACGAGCAGTACTTC	CASSRGIAWGHEQYF
15	TRBV2	TRBD2	TRBJ2-5	.	TGTGCCAGCAGTGAAAGGACTAGCGGCTCCAGGGCCCAGTACTTC	CASSERTSGSRAQYF
12	TRBV6-5	.	TRBJ1-2	.	TGTGCCAGCAGTCAGGGGAACTATGGCTACACCTTC	CASSQGNYGYTF
11	TRBV13	.	TRBJ2-1	.	TGTGCCAGCAGCTTACCGGAGGAGCAGTTCTTC	CASSLPEEQFF
17	TRBV10-3	.	TRBJ2-7	few	TGTGCCATCAGTGCGGACCAGGGTCGGCGGATTACCTACGAGCAGTACTTC	CAISADQGRRITYEQYF
19	TRBV7-9	.	TRBJ2-3	.	TGTGCCAGCAGCTCCGGAACAATCTGGGGGGACAGCCGCACAGATACGCAGTATTTT	CASSSGTIWGDSRTDTQYF
15	TRBV9	TRBD1	TRBJ2-1	.	TGTGCCAGCAGCGTAGTGGGGACAGGGGTCAATGAGCAGTTCTTC	CASSVVGTGVNEQFF
18	TRBV19	TRBD2	TRBJ2-7	.	TGTGCCAGTACTAGGACTAGCGGGAGTCTACGTCTCGCATACGAGCAGTACTTC	CASTRTSGSLRLAYEQYF
16	TRBV5-6	TRBD2	TRBJ2-1	.	TGTGCCAGCAGCTTGAATCGGGGACTAGCGTTCAATGAGCAGTTCTTC	CASSLNRGLAFNEQFF
14	TRBV5-1	.	TRBJ1-4	.	TGCGCCAGCAGCCGGACAGACGCTAATGAAAAACTGTTTTTT	CASSRTDANEKLFF
14	TRBV27	TRBD2	TRBJ2-7	.	TGTGCCGCAGGTGGCGGGAGGGGTCCTTACGAGCAGTACTTC	CAAGGGRGPYEQYF
12	TRBV19	.	TRBJ1-2	once	TGTGCCAGTAGGAGGGGAAACTATGGCTACACCTTC	CASRRGNYGYTF
12	TRBV11-2	.	TRBJ2-3	.	TGTGCCAGCAGCTTTGGGGAAGATACGCAGTATTTT	CASSFGEDTQYF
14	TRBV27	.	TRBJ2-1	few	TGTGCCAGCAGTTTATTTGGGACCTACAATGAGCAGTTCTTC	CASSLFGTYNEQFF
18	TRBV1	.	TRBJ2-3	.	TGCACCAGCAGCCAAGATTGGCTAGCGGGGAGTGGGTCAGATACGCAGTATTTT	CTSSQDWLAGSGSDTQYF
16	TRBV7-2	.	TRBJ2-2	.	TGTGCCAGCAGCTTAGTGTGGGGGACCAACACCGGGGAGCTGTTTTTT	CASSLVWGTNTGELFF
15	TRBV2	.	TRBJ1-1	.	TGTGCCAGGTCCCGAAATCGGGGCATGAACACTGAAGCTTTCTTT	CARSRNRGMNTEAFF
13	TRBV7-3	.	TRBJ2-3	few	TGTGCCAGCAGCTTAAGGGGCCCGGATACGCAGTATTTT	CASSLRGPDTQYF
13	TRBV9	.	TRBJ1-1	.	TGTGCCAGCAGTCATCCCGACACCTTCGAAGCTTTCTTT	CASSHPDTFEAFF
16	TRBV28	.	TRBJ1-5	.	TGTGCCAGCAGTTTGGGACCGACACGTAGCAATCAGCCCCAGCATTTT	CASSLGPTRSNQPQHF
15	TRBV7-3	.	TRBJ1-2	.	TGTGCCAGCAGCCACCGGGTCCTCATGAACTATGGCTACACCTTC	CASSHRVLMNYGYTF
15	TRBV6-5	TRBD1	TRBJ2-7	.	TGTGCCAGCAGCCGGACAGGGACCGGATTCTACGAGCAGTACTTC	CASSRTGTGFYEQYF
16	TRBV5-6	TRBD1	TRBJ1-1	.	TGTGCCAGCAGCACCCCGGGGTTAGGACAGGGGGTTGAAGCTTTCTTT	CASSTPGLGQGVEAFF
14	TRBV5-1	.	TRBJ1-2	.	TGCGCCAGCAGGAAGGGGGATGGTGGCTATGGCTACACCTTC	CASRKGDGGYGYTF
17	TRBV7-6	.	TRBJ1-6	.	TGTGCCAGCAGCTTAGGCCCCCGGGGAGATCATAATTCACCCCTCCACTTT	CASSLGPRGDHNSPLHF
13	TRBV7-9	.	TRBJ2-2	.	TGTGCCAGCAGCCCCGCTGGGGCCGGGGAGCTGTTTTTT	CASSPAGAGELFF
13	TRBV6-4	.	TRBJ1-2	.	TGTGCCAGCAGTGACTCTTGGGGACTTGGCTACACCTTC	CASSDSWGLGYTF
15	TRBV4-2	.	TRBJ1-1	.	TGTGCCAGCAGCCAAGAGGGGAGGGGCTACACTGAAGCTTTCTTT	CASSQEGRGYTEAFF
14	TRBV6-6	.	TRBJ2-7	.	TGTGCCAGCAGTTACGGGACCGGCCGGAACGAGCAGTACTTC	CASSYGTGRNEQYF
15	TRBV27	.	TRBJ1-2	.	TGTGCCAGCAGTTTCTTACCCCTAAAAGGCTATGGCTACACCTTC	CASSFLPLKGYGYTF
15	TRBV11-2	.	TRBJ2-7	.	TGTGCCAGCAGCCCCATGCGTGATTGGGGCTACGAGCAGTACTTC	CASSPMRDWGYEQYF
14	TRBV9	.	TRBJ2-3	few	TGTGCCAGCAGCGTAGCCCAGGGGGGGGATACGCAGTATTTT	CASSVAQGGDTQYF
17	TRBV2	TRBD2	TRBJ2-3	.	TGTGCCAGCAGCGTAATAGCGGGCCCCGGGTTGGGAGATACGCAGTATTTT	CASSVIAGPGLGDTQYF
13	TRBV28	TRBD1	TRBJ1-4	few	TGTGCCAGCAGTGCGACAGGGGGAGAGAAACTGTTTTTT	CASSATGGEKLFF
16	TRBV7-8	TRBD2	TRBJ2-5	.	TGTGCCAGCAGCTTAGCCGGGGCGGGAGGGGGTGAGACCCAGTACTTC	CASSLAGAGGGETQYF
14	TRBV6-5	.	TRBJ2-3	.	TGTGCCAGCAGCCACCTTCGGAGCACAGATACGCAGTATTTT	CASSHLRSTDTQYF
11	TRBV20-1	.	TRBJ2-7	.	TGCAGTGCTAGGTGGGGAGGCAAGCAGTACTTC	CSARWGGKQYF
12	TRBV2	TRBD1	TRBJ2-7	.	TGTGCCAGCTTCAGGGGGCTCTACGAGCAGTACTTC	CASFRGLYEQYF
15	TRBV5-1	TRBD2	TRBJ2-7	.	TGCGCCAGCAGCTTGGGGCTAGCGGGGGTCTACGAGCAGTACTTC	CASSLGLAGVYEQYF
11	TRBV7-2	.	TRBJ2-2	few	TGTGCCAGCAGCTTTAGTCGGGAGCTGTTTTTT	CASSFSRELFF
14	TRBV7-6	.	TRBJ2-7	.	TGTGCCAGCAGCTCGGGCCGAGGGCCCTACGAGCAGTACTTC	CASSSGRGPYEQYF
15	TRBV29-1	TRBD1	TRBJ2-3	.	TGCAGCGTTGAGGGGACAGGGGCCGGCACAGATACGCAGTATTTT	CSVEGTGAGTDTQYF
13	TRBV7-2	.	TRBJ2-7	few	TGTGCCAGCAGCTTAGCGGGATTCTACGAGCAGTACTTC	CASSLAGFYEQYF
15	TRBV27	TRBD1	TRBJ1-5	.	TGTGCCAGCAGTTTGATAGGGACAGGGAATCAGCCCCAGCATTTT	CASSLIGTGNQPQHF
15	TRBV6-5	TRBD2	TRBJ2-1	.	TGTGCCAGCAGTCCCTGGACTAGCGAATACAATGAGCAGTTCTTC	CASSPWTSEYNEQFF
14	TRBV5-1	TRBD1	TRBJ2-5	few	TGCGCCAGCAGCCCGGACAGGGGATACGAGACCCAGTACTTC	CASSPDRGYETQYF
14	TRBV11-2	.	TRBJ2-7	few	TGTGCCAGCAGCTTAGTTCCAGGTTCCTACGAGCAGTACTTC	CASSLVPGSYEQYF
12	TRBV6-6	.	TRBJ1-2	.	TGTGCCAGCAGTTACTCACCTCGGGGCTACACCTTC	CASSYSPRGYTF
14	TRBV10-3	.	TRBJ1-4	.	TGTGCCATCAGGGACGGACAGAATAATGAAAAACTGTTTTTT	CAIRDGQNNEKLFF
13	TRBV5-4	.	TRBJ2-7	.	TGTGCCTGCGGCCGGGGGAAACCCTACGAGCAGTACTTC	CACGRGKPYEQYF
13	TRBV9	.	TRBJ1-2	.	TGTGCCAGCACCCGCAGAGGGGGGTATGGCTACACCTTC	CASTRRGGYGYTF